These T cell receptor beta chains were read from a single sample in a study of T cell responses to AZD1222 COVID-19 vaccine. Sequencing used immunoSEQ multiplex PCR; TCRdb keeps in-frame clones, though not all of them. There are about 110,000 clones in the sample; about 85% occur only once, and about 3.3% lies in the top ten. Sequencing was performed on peripheral blood, taken on day 0 of AZD1222 vaccination. The receptors stem from an adult in good health. Both conserved end residues are part of each CDR3. A D gene is named only where the DNA matches it firmly. Clone size is stated in some rows and not others, as once, few, many or a class when expanded.

D	V	size	J	DNA	CDR3
.	TRBV28	.	TRBJ2-7	TGTGCTAGCAGTTCGGGGAGAGGACCAAGATGGGGACTTGGGTCCCCCAACTACGAGCAGTACTTC	CASSSGRGPRWGLGSPNYEQYF
.	TRBV21-1	.	TRBJ2-1	TGTGCCAGCAAGGAGTTCGGCGGGCCTAGCCATGAGCAGTTCTTC	CASKEFGGPSHEQFF
.	TRBV7-3	.	TRBJ2-4	TGTGCCAGCAGCTTAAAGCATAGCAGAGCCAAAAACATTCAGTACTTC	CASSLKHSRAKNIQYF
.	TRBV15	.	TRBJ2-7	TGTGCCACCAGCAGGGGGGGACAGCGGAGGGAGCAGTACTTC	CATSRGGQRREQYF
TRBD1	TRBV4-2	.	TRBJ1-2	TGTGCCAGCAGCCAAGGGGGCGGGACAGTCCATGGCTACACCTTC	CASSQGGGTVHGYTF
.	TRBV4-3	.	TRBJ2-7	TGCGCCAGCAGCCAAGAATGGGGGGACTACGAGCAGTACTTC	CASSQEWGDYEQYF
.	TRBV10-3	.	TRBJ1-2	TGTGCCATCAGTGAGCAACCGGGGACCAACTATGGCTACACCTTC	CAISEQPGTNYGYTF
.	TRBV24-1	.	TRBJ1-1	TGTGCCACCAGTACACAGGAGAACACTGAAGCTTTCTTT	CATSTQENTEAFF
.	TRBV6-2/TRBV6-3	few	TRBJ1-1	TGTGCCAGCAGTTACTACGGACAGCCATTGAACACTGAAGCTTTCTTT	CASSYYGQPLNTEAFF
.	TRBV28	.	TRBJ2-2	TGTGCCAGCATTGAGAGTAGCGGTGCGGCCGGGGAGCTGTTTTTT	CASIESSGAAGELFF
.	TRBV29-1	.	TRBJ1-1	TGCAGCGCCTTGACACCCCCGAACACTGAAGCTTTCTTT	CSALTPPNTEAFF
.	TRBV7-8	once	TRBJ1-5	TGTGCCAGCAGCACCGGTGGGGGGAATCAGCCCCAGCATTTT	CASSTGGGNQPQHF
TRBD2	TRBV7-9	few	TRBJ2-3	TGTGCCAGCAGCTCCACTAGCGGGCGGAGGTCAGATACGCAGTATTTT	CASSSTSGRRSDTQYF
TRBD2	TRBV9	once	TRBJ2-3	TGTGCCAGCAGCGTAAAAGTGACTAGCGCTAGCACAGATACGCAGTATTTT	CASSVKVTSASTDTQYF
.	TRBV6-5	once	TRBJ1-1	TGTGCCAGCAGTTACTCGATGGGAGGTACCACTGAAGCTTTCTTT	CASSYSMGGTTEAFF
.	TRBV28	.	TRBJ2-2	TGTGCCAGCAGTTTATGGAGGTCACAGGGATCCCCCGGGGAGCTGTTTTTT	CASSLWRSQGSPGELFF
.	TRBV6-6	.	TRBJ2-3	TGTGCCAGCAGATTTACTAGCACTGATACGCAGTATTTT	CASRFTSTDTQYF
.	TRBV24-1	.	TRBJ1-5	TGTGCCACCAGTGATAGAGGGGGTTTGGGCAATCAGCCCCAGCATTTT	CATSDRGGLGNQPQHF
TRBD1	TRBV30	.	TRBJ1-6	TGTGCCTGGAGTACAGGGGAGCGGAATTCACCCCTCCACTTT	CAWSTGERNSPLHF
TRBD1	TRBV24-1	.	TRBJ1-1	TGTGCCACCAGTACAGGACAGGGGAACACTGAAGCTTTCTTT	CATSTGQGNTEAFF
.	TRBV13	many	TRBJ1-1	TGTGCCAGCAGCTTAAGAGGGTCCGGTATGAACACTGAAGCTTTCTTT	CASSLRGSGMNTEAFF
.	TRBV3-1/TRBV3-2	.	TRBJ1-2	TGTGCCAGCAGCCACGGTCCCGGGTTCTACACCTTC	CASSHGPGFYTF
TRBD2	TRBV11-2	.	TRBJ2-1	TGTGCCAGCAGCTTAAGGACTAGCGTTTACAATGAGCAGTTCTTC	CASSLRTSVYNEQFF
.	TRBV6-5	.	TRBJ2-3	TGTGCCAGCAGGCGGGACTGGGGCACAGATACGCAGTATTTT	CASRRDWGTDTQYF
.	TRBV3-1/TRBV3-2	.	TRBJ1-6	TGTGCCAGCAGCCAAGTTGACAGTAATTCACCCCTCCACTTT	CASSQVDSNSPLHF
.	TRBV19	.	TRBJ2-4	TGTGCCAGTAGTAGCTCGGACAGCCGGATAGACATTCAGTACTTC	CASSSSDSRIDIQYF
.	TRBV5-5	.	TRBJ2-7	TGTGCCAGCAGGACAGACAGCTCCTACGAGCAGTACTTC	CASRTDSSYEQYF
TRBD2	TRBV5-1	.	TRBJ2-7	TGCGCCAGCAGCCTCCTGGGTAGCGGGGTAGTCGGCGAGCAGTACTTC	CASSLLGSGVVGEQYF
.	TRBV10-2	.	TRBJ1-2	TGCGCCAGCAGTGAGTCGGGGTTCGACGGCTACACCTTC	CASSESGFDGYTF
TRBD2	TRBV27	.	TRBJ2-1	TGTGCCAGCACCCCCAGGCCTAGCGGGATGATCAACAATGAGCAGTTCTTC	CASTPRPSGMINNEQFF
TRBD2	TRBV7-2	.	TRBJ2-3	TGTGCCAGCAGCTCGGACGGGACTAGCGGGGGGGAGTTCACAGATACGCAGTATTTT	CASSSDGTSGGEFTDTQYF
.	TRBV29-1	.	TRBJ2-1	TGCAGCGTTCGGGAGAACAATGAGCAGTTCTTC	CSVRENNEQFF
.	TRBV3-1/TRBV3-2	.	TRBJ1-1	TGTGCCAGCAGCCACAATGGGGGCACTGAAGCTTTCTTT	CASSHNGGTEAFF
.	TRBV7-9	.	TRBJ1-5	TGTGCCAGCAGCTTAGAAGGGGGAGATCAGCCCCAGCATTTT	CASSLEGGDQPQHF
.	TRBV19	.	TRBJ1-1	TGTGCCAGTAGTATAGGGAGGGGGAACACTGAAGCTTTCTTT	CASSIGRGNTEAFF
.	TRBV5-1	.	TRBJ2-7	TGCGCCAGCAGGTTATCGGGCAGGGCAGGTAAAGCCTACGAGCAGTACTTC	CASRLSGRAGKAYEQYF
.	TRBV7-9	once	TRBJ2-5	TGTGCCAGCAGCTTAGGGGCGGGATCGGAGACCCAGTACTTC	CASSLGAGSETQYF
TRBD2	TRBV19	.	TRBJ2-1	TGTGCCAGTAGTATCACTAGCGGGAGTGCGAATGAGCAGTTCTTC	CASSITSGSANEQFF
TRBD1	TRBV11-2	once	TRBJ1-1	TGTGCCAGCAGCTTAGACCGGCAGGGGGCTGAAGCTTTCTTT	CASSLDRQGAEAFF
.	TRBV28	.	TRBJ1-2	TGTGCCAGCAGGGATGAGTGGCCACCCGGCTACACCTTC	CASRDEWPPGYTF
.	TRBV4-1	.	TRBJ1-6	TGCGCCAGCAGCCAAGAGGGAGCCGGAGGAACCTATAATTCACCCCTCCACTTT	CASSQEGAGGTYNSPLHF
TRBD1	TRBV7-2	.	TRBJ1-4	TGTGCCAGCAGCTTAGTCAGGGCAGGGGGAAAACTGTTTTTT	CASSLVRAGGKLFF
.	TRBV5-4	.	TRBJ2-7	TGTGCCAGCAGCTTGGCCCTCAGGGCGCGAGAGCAGTACTTC	CASSLALRAREQYF
.	TRBV11-2	few	TRBJ2-7	TGTGCCAGCGTTGGGGGGATTGACTACGAGCAGTACTTC	CASVGGIDYEQYF
.	TRBV28	.	TRBJ1-5	TGTGCCAGCAGCGACTATCCGCCCCAGCATTTT	CASSDYPPQHF
.	TRBV7-9	once	TRBJ2-7	TGTGCCAGCAGCTTAGAGGGGCTCGAGCAGTACTTC	CASSLEGLEQYF
.	TRBV27	.	TRBJ2-7	TGTGCCAGCAGCCTGGGGACTGAACAGTACGAGCAGTACTTC	CASSLGTEQYEQYF